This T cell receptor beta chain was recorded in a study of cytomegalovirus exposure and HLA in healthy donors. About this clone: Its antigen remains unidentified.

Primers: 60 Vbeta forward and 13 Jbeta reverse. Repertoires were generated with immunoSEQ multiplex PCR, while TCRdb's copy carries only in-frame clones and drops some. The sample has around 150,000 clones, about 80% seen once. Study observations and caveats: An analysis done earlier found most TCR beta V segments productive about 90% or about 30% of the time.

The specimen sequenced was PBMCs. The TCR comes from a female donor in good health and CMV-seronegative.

DNA for the CDR3: TGTGCCAGTAGTGCCCGGGACAGTAATTCACCCCTCCACTTT. Translation: CASSARDSNSPLHF. V is TRBV19 and J is TRBJ1-6, with 7 bases lining up with TRBD1. The CDR3 extends over 14 amino acids. V lost 5 bases and J lost 6; bases outside the gene matches: 4. Germline V gene sequence: CDR1 LNHDA, CDR2 SQIVND (reference sequence).